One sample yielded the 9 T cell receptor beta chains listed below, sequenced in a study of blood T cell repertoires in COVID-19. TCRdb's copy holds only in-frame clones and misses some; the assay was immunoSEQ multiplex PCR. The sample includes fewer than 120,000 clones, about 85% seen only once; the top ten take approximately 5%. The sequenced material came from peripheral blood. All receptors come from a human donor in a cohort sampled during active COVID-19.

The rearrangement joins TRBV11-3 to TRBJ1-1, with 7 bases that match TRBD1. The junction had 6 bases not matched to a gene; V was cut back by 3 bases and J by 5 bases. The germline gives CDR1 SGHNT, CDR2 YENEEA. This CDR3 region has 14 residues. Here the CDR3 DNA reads TGTGCCAGCAGCTTTAACGCAGGGGGAACTGAAGCTTTCTTT. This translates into CASSFNAGGTEAFF.

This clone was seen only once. CDR3 loop: CASRPGGAGGAAWTEQYF. The CDR3 nucleotides read TGTGCCAGTCGCCCGGGGGGGGCGGGCGGAGCCGCGTGGACCGAGCAGTACTTC. The chain couples TRBV19 to TRBJ2-7, with 8 bases that match TRBD2. Germline CDR1 LNHDA, CDR2 SQIVND (reference sequence). This CDR3 region has 18 residues. Trimming at V came to 8 bases and at J to 6 bases, leaving 24 bases not matched to a gene.

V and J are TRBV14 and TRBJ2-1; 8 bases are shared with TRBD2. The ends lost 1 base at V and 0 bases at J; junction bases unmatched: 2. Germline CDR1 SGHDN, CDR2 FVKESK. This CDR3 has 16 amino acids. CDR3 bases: TGTGCCAGCAGCCAAGTAGCGGGGAGCTCCTACAATGAGCAGTTCTTC. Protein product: CASSQVAGSSYNEQFF.

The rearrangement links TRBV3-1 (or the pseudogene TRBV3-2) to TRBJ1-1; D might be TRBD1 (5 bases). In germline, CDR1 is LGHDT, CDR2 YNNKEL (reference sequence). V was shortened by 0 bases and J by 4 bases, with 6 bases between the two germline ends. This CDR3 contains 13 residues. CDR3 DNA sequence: TGTGCCAGCAGCCAAGACAGGGCCACTGAAGCTTTCTTT. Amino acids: CASSQDRATEAFF.

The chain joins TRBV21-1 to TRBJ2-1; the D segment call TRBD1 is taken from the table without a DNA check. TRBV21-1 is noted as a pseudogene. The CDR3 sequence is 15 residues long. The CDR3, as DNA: TGTGCCAGCAGCAAGGGACAGGGGGCGGACAATGAGCAGTTCTTC. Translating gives CASSKGQGADNEQFF.

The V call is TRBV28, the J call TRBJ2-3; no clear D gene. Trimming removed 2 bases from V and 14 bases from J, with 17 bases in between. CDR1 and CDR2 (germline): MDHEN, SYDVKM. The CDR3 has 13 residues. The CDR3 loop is CASSLRQDSIAYF. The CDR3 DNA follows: TGTGCCAGCAGTTTACGGCAGGATTCGATTGCGTATTTT.

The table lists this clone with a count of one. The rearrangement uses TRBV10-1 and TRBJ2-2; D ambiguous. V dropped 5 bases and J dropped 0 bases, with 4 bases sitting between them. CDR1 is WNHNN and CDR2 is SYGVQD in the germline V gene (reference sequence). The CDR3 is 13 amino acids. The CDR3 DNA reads TGCGCCAGCAGTCCAACGAACACCGGGGAGCTGTTTTTT. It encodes CASSPTNTGELFF.

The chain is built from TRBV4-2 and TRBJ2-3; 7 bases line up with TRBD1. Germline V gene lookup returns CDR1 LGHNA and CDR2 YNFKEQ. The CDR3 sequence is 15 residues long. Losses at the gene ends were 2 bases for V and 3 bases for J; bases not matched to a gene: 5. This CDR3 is CASSQSQGETDTQYF. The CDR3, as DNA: TGTGCCAGCAGCCAATCCCAGGGGGAGACAGATACGCAGTATTTT.

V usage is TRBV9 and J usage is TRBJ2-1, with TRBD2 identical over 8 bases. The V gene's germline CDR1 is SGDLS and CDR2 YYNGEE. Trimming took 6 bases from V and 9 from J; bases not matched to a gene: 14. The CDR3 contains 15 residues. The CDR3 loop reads CASTPAGTRGTEQFF. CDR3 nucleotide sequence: TGTGCCAGCACCCCCGCCGGGACTAGAGGCACTGAGCAGTTCTTC. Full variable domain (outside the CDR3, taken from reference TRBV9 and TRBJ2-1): DSGVTQTPKHLITATGQRVTLRCSPRSGDLSVYWYQQSLDQGLQFLIQYYNGEERAKGNILERFSAQQFPDLHSELNLSSLELGDSALYFCASTPAGTRGTEQFFGPGTRLTVL.